Shown below are 11 T cell receptor beta chains from a single sample sequenced in a study of regulatory T cells in long-lasting Graves disease. Time point specified: newly diagnosed GD, antithyroid drugs for less than 3 months. The TCR library was made from RNA that had been extracted from PBMCs in TRIzol. With iRepertoire HTBI primers and Arm-PCR of CDR3 regions, TCR beta libraries were built. MiXCR, applied by TCRdb to the multiplex PCR reads, yields one record per CDR3 protein. Among around 400,000 distinct CDR3 sequences listed, around 16% were seen once. Sequencing used peripheral blood mononuclear cells (PBMCs), obtained at new diagnosis, from a patient treated with antithyroid drugs. The receptors shown here come from a female donor with Graves disease.

The sample holds many counts of this clonotype. The chain couples TRBV20-1 to TRBJ1-1; D remains unclear. There are 13 residues in the CDR3. V dropped 0 bases and J dropped 0 bases, with 5 bases sitting between them. Looked up from germline, CDR1 is DFQATT and CDR2 is SNEGSKA (reference sequence). CDR3 in amino acids: CSARDRVNTEAFF. The CDR3, as DNA: TGCAGTGCTAGAGATAGGGTGAACACTGAAGCTTTCTTT.

In its sample, this clonotype was seen many times. The chain is built from TRBV12-3 or TRBV12-4 and TRBJ1-3; D is uncertain. V was trimmed by 11 bases and J by 0 bases, leaving 8 bases between them. This CDR3 is 12 amino acids long. The CDR3 reads CAFEASGNTIYF. The DNA for the CDR3 is TGTGCCTTCGAGGCCTCTGGAAACACCATATATTTT.

This clonotype has at least ten counts. The chain employs TRBV7-6 and TRBJ1-4; 9 bases line up with TRBD1. The CDR3 length is 14 residues. V lost 4 bases to trimming and J lost 8 bases; unmatched junction nucleotides: 5. Germline lookup yields CDR1 SGHVS and CDR2 FNYEAQ. The CDR3 sequence: CASSSQGAGEKLFF. CDR3 sequence (DNA): TGTGCCAGCAGCTCACAGGGGGCGGGAGAAAAACTGTTTTTT.

Turning to this clonotype: A far larger clone is a single base away, which makes a read error likely. The chain recombines TRBV6-1 with TRBJ2-5; a weak D match, TRBD2 (6 bases). The CDR3 is made up of 14 amino acids. Germline CDR1 MNHNS, CDR2 SASEGT. The V and J ends lost 4 bases and 5 bases respectively, with 14 bases between them. CDR3 sequence reads: CASSGMTRDETQYF. The DNA for the CDR3 is TGTGCCAGCAGTGGGATGACTAGGGACGAGACCCAGTACTTC.

The chain uses TRBV27 and TRBJ2-7; 10 bases match TRBD1. Trimming cost V 10 bases and J 2 bases; bases outside gene matches: 8. The CDR3 totals 14 residues. Germline CDR1 reads MNHEY; CDR2 reads SMNVEV (reference sequence). The CDR3 DNA reads as TGTGCCACCCACCCCGGACAGGGGGCCTACGAGCAGTACTTC. This sequence encodes CATHPGQGAYEQYF.

Worth noting for this clonotype: Being one base from a much bigger clone, this may be a read error. The CDR3 loop reads CASSSVGGENTGELFF. The CDR3 DNA sequence: TGCGCCAGCAGCTCGGTGGGTGGAGAGAACACCGGGGAGCTGTTTTTT. The V gene is TRBV5-1, the J gene TRBJ2-2; unclear D gene. Trimming stripped 3 bases from V and 1 base from J, with 13 bases between. The CDR3 is made up of 16 amino acids. Germline V gene sequence: CDR1 SGHRS, CDR2 YFSETQ.

This clonotype was picked up many times. The chain employs TRBV12-5 and TRBJ2-3; no clear D gene. Germline V gene lookup returns CDR1 LGHNT and CDR2 FRNRAP. V was shortened by 0 bases and J by 5 bases, with 0 bases between the two germline ends. The CDR3 has 11 residues. The CDR3 reads CASGLVDTQYF. DNA for the CDR3: TGTGCTAGTGGTTTGGTAGATACGCAGTATTTT.

Many counts were recorded for this clonotype. The chain is built from TRBV6-9 and TRBJ2-7; 7 bases line up with TRBD1. Germline CDR1 is MNHGY and CDR2 is SVAAGI. This CDR3 is built from 14 residues. V lost 3 bases to trimming and J lost 3 bases; unmatched junction nucleotides: 5. CDR3 coding DNA: TGTGCCAGCAGTTACGGAAACAGGGGCTACGAGCAGTACTTC. Its protein product is CASSYGNRGYEQYF.

This clonotype was counted at least ten times. This chain links TRBV28 with TRBJ2-2, with 8 bases matching TRBD2. CDR3 length equals 15 residues. Germline V CDR1 and CDR2: MDHEN, SYDVKM. Trimming cost V 6 bases and J 5 bases; bases outside gene matches: 8. The CDR3 reads CASRSREAWTGELFF. Written as DNA, the CDR3 is TGTGCCAGCAGATCGCGGGAGGCATGGACCGGGGAGCTGTTTTTT.

This clonotype was picked up many times. V usage is TRBV4-1 and J usage is TRBJ1-1; D is ambiguous. This CDR3 contains 15 residues. CDR1 MGHRA and CDR2 YSYEKL come from the germline V gene. Deletions cut 4 bases from V and 4 bases from J, with 16 bases between. The CDR3 here is CASSRSYPRVTEAFF. The DNA of the CDR3 is TGCGCCAGCAGCCGAAGCTACCCCCGCGTCACTGAAGCTTTCTTT.

The rearrangement links TRBV20-1 to TRBJ2-1; D is uncertain. This CDR3 has 12 amino acids. V was clipped by 0 bases and J by 5 bases, with 5 bases between them. Looked up from germline, CDR1 is DFQATT and CDR2 is SNEGSKA (reference sequence). The CDR3 nucleotides read TGCAGTGCTAGAGATCAGGACAATGAGCAGTTCTTC. It yields the protein CSARDQDNEQFF.